The sample holds one count of the clone carrying this TCR beta chain. As processed by the authors: Nucleated cell counts were estimated from reference gene primer amplification. Sequencing was performed with immunoSEQ multiplex PCR; in TCRdb, only in-frame clones are kept and a portion is missing. Clonal size and the V and J genes are those of that table, whereas D and trimming came from the DNA. This sample yields under 250,000 clones, of which 70% to 90% are seen a single time; under 3.5% belongs to the top ten. The CDR3 totals 15 residues. V was trimmed by 3 bases and J by 2 bases, leaving 14 bases between them. Per germline, CDR1 SGHDN and CDR2 FVKESK. The data are from a study of blood T cell repertoires in COVID-19. At the level of the study: Material from acute and convalescent COVID-19 was sourced from the United States, Italy and Spain. PBMCs, B-cell-depleted T cells, or T cells provided the cDNA or gDNA that made up the material.

Sequenced material: peripheral blood. The chain joins TRBV14 to TRBJ2-7, with TRBD1 as a possible D gene (5 bases). This receptor was taken from a man aged 25-45 years with COVID-19, enrolled during active disease. DNA for the CDR3: TGTGCCAGCAGCCACAGGGCAGCCCTACCCTACGAGCAGTACTTC. Translation: CASSHRAALPYEQYF. Full variable domain (outside the CDR3, taken from reference TRBV14 and TRBJ2-7): EAGVTQFPSHSVIEKGQTVTLRCDPISGHDNLYWYRRVMGKEIKFLLHFVKESKQDESGMPNNRFLAERTGGTYSTLKVQPAELEDSGVYFCASSHRAALPYEQYFGPGTRLTVT.